Shown below are 21 T cell receptor beta chains from a single sample sequenced in a study of CD8 T cells in ankylosing spondylitis. Antigen specificity for these receptors is unknown. TCRdb fed the 5' RACE reads into MiXCR, producing one record per CDR3 protein. This sample has 350,000 to 450,000 distinct CDR3 sequences, with 25% to 30% found just once. Findings of the study overall: Made up of 7 to 9 highly homologous variants, a TCR beta motif appeared characteristic of ankylosing spondylitis blood.

Material: blood, either unsorted or a sorted T cell fraction (not recorded which). Receptor source: a male donor with ankylosing spondylitis.

The chain is built from TRBV20-1 and TRBJ2-1; D gene unclear. CDR1 is DFQATT, CDR2 SNEGSKA, per germline (reference sequence). The CDR3 length is 14 residues. Trimming stripped 6 bases from V and 0 bases from J, with 12 bases between. The CDR3 DNA reads TGCAGTGCGCATGACCCGAGCTCCTACAATGAGCAGTTCTTC. The encoded protein is CSAHDPSSYNEQFF.

This clonotype was seen repeatedly, ten times or more. The chain joins TRBV20-1 to TRBJ2-7; D gene unclear. The length of the CDR3 is 12 residues. The V and J ends lost 3 bases and 1 base respectively, with 7 bases between them. CDR1 DFQATT and CDR2 SNEGSKA come from the germline V gene (reference sequence). CDR3 sequence reads: CSASERSYEQYF. The CDR3 DNA reads TGCAGTGCTAGTGAAAGGTCCTACGAGCAGTACTTC.

The CDR3: CASSSASGGNTIYF. The DNA of the CDR3 is TGTGCCAGCAGCTCCGCCAGTGGTGGAAACACCATATATTTT. J is TRBJ1-3 and V is TRBV7-2, with D unresolved. The CDR3 sequence is 14 residues long. From germline, CDR1 is SGHTA and CDR2 FQGNSA. V lost 4 bases, J lost 3 bases, and 10 bases lay in between.

This clonotype was detected only a few times. The rearrangement links TRBV20-1 to TRBJ2-1, with 14 positions matching TRBD2. The germline CDR1 and CDR2 sequences are DFQATT and SNEGSKA (reference sequence). V shed 3 bases, J shed 0 bases, and the junction held 10 bases outside the gene matches. The CDR3 runs to 19 residues. The CDR3 spells CSASYWTSGRSSSYNEQFF. CDR3 DNA sequence: TGCAGTGCTAGCTACTGGACTAGCGGGAGGTCGAGCTCCTACAATGAGCAGTTCTTC.

CDR3 in amino acids: CSADDRAGANVLTF. The CDR3 nucleotides are TGCAGTGCTGACGACAGGGCTGGGGCCAACGTCCTGACTTTC. The V and J genes are TRBV20-1 and TRBJ2-6; 7 positions agree with TRBD1. Trimming removed 5 bases from V and 2 bases from J; junction bases left unmatched: 3. From germline, CDR1 is DFQATT and CDR2 SNEGSKA (reference sequence). CDR3 length equals 14 residues.

This clonotype was recorded a few times. The chain is built from TRBV5-1 and TRBJ1-2; possibly TRBD1 for D (5 bases). V was pared by 6 bases and J by 4 bases, with 16 bases between. The germline V gene has CDR1 SGHRS and CDR2 YFSETQ. The CDR3 consists of 14 residues. CDR3 bases: TGCGCCAGCAAGTTTTCAGGGCAGGGCTATGGCTACACCTTC. Translated, it gives CASKFSGQGYGYTF.

The chain carries TRBV4-1 and TRBJ1-4; D unclear. Trimming removed 0 bases from V and 2 bases from J, with 19 bases in between. The CDR3 contains 19 residues. Germline V gene sequence: CDR1 MGHRA, CDR2 YSYEKL. This chain's CDR3 is CASSQDHYRGVVTNEKLFF. The CDR3 coding sequence is TGCGCCAGCAGCCAAGATCATTATCGTGGGGTGGTCACTAATGAAAAACTGTTTTTT.

The chain is built from TRBV5-1 and TRBJ2-5; D is unresolved. V gave up 1 base and J gave up 0 bases, with 7 bases separating them. This CDR3 spans 14 amino acids. Germline lookup yields CDR1 SGHRS and CDR2 YFSETQ. The CDR3: CASSLMGNQETQYF. In DNA form, the CDR3 reads TGCGCCAGCAGCTTGATGGGAAACCAAGAGACCCAGTACTTC. Full variable domain (remainder filled in from reference TRBV5-1 and TRBJ2-5): KAGVTQTPRYLIKTRGQQVTLSCSPISGHRSVSWYQQTPGQGLQFLFEYFSETQRNKGNFPGRFSGRQFSNSRSEMNVSTLELGDSALYLCASSLMGNQETQYFGPGTRLLVL.

A few counts support this clonotype. The chain carries TRBV20-1 and TRBJ1-1; 10 nucleotides line up with TRBD1. Germline CDR1 reads DFQATT; CDR2 reads SNEGSKA (reference sequence). The CDR3 is 13 residues long. V gave up 6 bases and J gave up 4 bases; unmatched junction bases: 5. The CDR3: CSAYGQGGTEAFF. DNA for the CDR3: TGCAGTGCCTACGGACAGGGGGGCACTGAAGCTTTCTTT.

J is TRBJ2-2 and V is TRBV5-1; D is possibly TRBD1 or TRBD2 (5 bases each). Trimming took 4 bases from V and 6 from J, leaving 16 bases between them. CDR1 is SGHRS, CDR2 YFSETQ, per germline. The CDR3 totals 15 residues. CDR3 sequence: CASSLLAGSSGELFF. The CDR3 region has the DNA TGCGCCAGCAGCCTGTTGGCAGGGAGTTCCGGGGAGCTGTTTTTT. Combining the CDR3 with reference TRBV5-1 and TRBJ2-2 gives the whole variable domain KAGVTQTPRYLIKTRGQQVTLSCSPISGHRSVSWYQQTPGQGLQFLFEYFSETQRNKGNFPGRFSGRQFSNSRSEMNVSTLELGDSALYLCASSLLAGSSGELFFGEGSRLTVL.

V and J are TRBV3-1 and TRBJ1-2; no clear D gene. The CDR3 covers 15 residues. V was cut by 0 bases and J by 5 bases, with 13 bases left in between. CDR1 is LGHDT and CDR2 is YNNKEL in the germline V gene (reference sequence). Here the CDR3 reads CASSQDSRQTYGYTF. The CDR3 DNA follows: TGTGCCAGCAGCCAAGATAGCCGTCAAACTTATGGCTACACCTTC.

The V call is TRBV24-1, the J call TRBJ2-1, with D tentatively TRBD2 (6 bases). Germline V gives CDR1 KGHDR, CDR2 SFDVKD. V was cut by 1 base and J by 0 bases, with 24 bases left in between. The CDR3 runs 21 residues. As DNA, the CDR3 is TGTGCCACCAGTGATTTCGTGTTAGCGGCCCCACCAAATGGCTCCTACAATGAGCAGTTCTTC. Protein product: CATSDFVLAAPPNGSYNEQFF.

The rearrangement links TRBV12-3 or TRBV12-4 to TRBJ2-3, with D possibly being TRBD1 (5 bases). V dropped 10 bases and J dropped 8 bases, with 19 bases sitting between them. The CDR3 spans 13 residues. This CDR3 is CANRRTNQGTQYF. In nucleotides, the CDR3 is TGTGCCAACCGCCGGACCAATCAGGGTACGCAGTATTTT.

This clonotype was counted a few times. The genes are TRBV29-1 and TRBJ2-1, with a tentative D call TRBD1 (6 bases). Germline values: CDR1 SQVTM, CDR2 ANQGSEA. This CDR3 spans 12 amino acids. V lost 6 bases and J lost 4, with 10 bases in between. CDR3 amino acids: CSVGDIYNEQFF. The CDR3 DNA reads as TGCAGCGTCGGGGACATATACAATGAGCAGTTCTTC.

This clonotype was detected a few times. This chain joins TRBV29-1 and TRBJ1-1; D gene uncertain. The V and J ends lost 0 bases and 5 bases respectively, with 16 bases between them. Germline CDR1 and CDR2: SQVTM and ANQGSEA. The CDR3 consists of 15 residues. The CDR3 region is CSVEDARGWRTEAFF. CDR3 DNA sequence: TGCAGCGTTGAAGATGCGCGGGGATGGAGGACTGAAGCTTTCTTT. The variable domain in full, with the rest retrieved from reference TRBV29-1 and TRBJ1-1, is SAVISQKPSRDICQRGTSLTIQCQVDSQVTMMFWYRQQPGQSLTLIATANQGSEATYESGFVIDKFPISRPNLTFSTLTVSNMSPEDSSIYLCSVEDARGWRTEAFFGQGTRLTVV.

The chain joins TRBV29-1 to TRBJ2-3; a possible D gene is TRBD2 (6 bases). V lost 6 bases and J lost 0, with 16 bases in between. Germline V gene data show CDR1 as SQVTM and CDR2 as ANQGSEA. This CDR3 is 15 amino acids long. CDR3 coding DNA: TGCAGCGTCAGACGGGAGATAGTTAGCACAGATACGCAGTATTTT. Amino acid sequence: CSVRREIVSTDTQYF.

This clonotype has a handful of counts. J is TRBJ2-2 and V is TRBV4-2, with 7 bases lining up with TRBD2. This CDR3 comprises 15 residues. Trimming at V came to 1 base and at J to 6 bases, leaving 5 bases not matched to a gene. From germline, CDR1 is LGHNA and CDR2 YNFKEQ. The CDR3 DNA is TGTGCCAGCAGCCAAGGGGCGGGAGCGGCCGGGGAGCTGTTTTTT. Its translation: CASSQGAGAAGELFF.

In this sample, this clonotype turned up many times. V usage is TRBV5-1 and J usage is TRBJ2-1; TRBD2 agrees at 12 bases. The V gene end was trimmed by 3 bases and the J gene end by 8 bases; junction bases not matched to a gene: 12. Germline loops: CDR1 SGHRS, CDR2 YFSETQ. There are 17 residues in the CDR3. CDR3 sequence: CASSWGLAGLANDEQFF. CDR3 nucleotides: TGCGCCAGCAGCTGGGGACTAGCGGGTCTCGCCAACGATGAGCAGTTCTTC.

The chain uses TRBV5-5 and TRBJ1-1; 9 bases are shared with TRBD1. Germline V lookup: CDR1 SGHKS, CDR2 YYEKEE (reference sequence). Trimming took 3 bases from V and 5 from J; bases not matched to a gene: 8. The CDR3 is 15 amino acids. The CDR3 DNA is TGTGCCAGCAGCTCAAGGACAGGGGAGGGGACTGAAGCTTTCTTT. Translating gives CASSSRTGEGTEAFF.

This clonotype was recorded at least ten times. V is TRBV4-1 and J is TRBJ1-5; 7 bases agree with TRBD1. The CDR3 contains 13 residues. CDR1 and CDR2 (germline): MGHRA, YSYEKL. The J segment lost 7 bases and the V segment lost 0 bases, leaving 0 bases of the junction unmatched. This chain's CDR3 is CASSQEQGQPQHF. CDR3 coding DNA: TGCGCCAGCAGCCAAGAACAGGGGCAGCCCCAGCATTTT.

The rearrangement links TRBV11-3 to TRBJ2-1; a possible D gene is TRBD2 (7 bases). Looked up from germline, CDR1 is SGHNT and CDR2 is YENEEA. V lost 6 bases and J 10 bases, leaving 19 bases between the germline ends. CDR3 length: 14 residues. CDR3 in amino acids: CASRLGFGGQEQFF. The CDR3 DNA is TGTGCCAGCAGACTGGGGTTCGGGGGGCAGGAGCAGTTCTTC.